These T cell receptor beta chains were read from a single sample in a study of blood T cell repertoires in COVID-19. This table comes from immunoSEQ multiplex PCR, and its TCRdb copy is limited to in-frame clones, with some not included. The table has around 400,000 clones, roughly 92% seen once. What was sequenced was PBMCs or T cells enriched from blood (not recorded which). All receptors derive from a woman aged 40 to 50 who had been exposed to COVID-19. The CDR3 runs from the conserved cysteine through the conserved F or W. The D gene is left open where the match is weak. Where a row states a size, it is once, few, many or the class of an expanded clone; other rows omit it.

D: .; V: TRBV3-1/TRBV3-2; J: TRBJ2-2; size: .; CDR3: CASSQGHATGELFF; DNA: TGTGCCAGCAGCCAAGGACACGCCACCGGGGAGCTGTTTTTT
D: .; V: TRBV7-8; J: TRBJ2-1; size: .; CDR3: CASSLGASAATYNEQFF; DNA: TGTGCCAGCAGCTTAGGGGCCTCGGCTGCGACCTACAATGAGCAGTTCTTC
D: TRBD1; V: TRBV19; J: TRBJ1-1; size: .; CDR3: CASSPSQTGGRGTEAFF; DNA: TGTGCCAGTAGTCCGAGCCAGACAGGGGGAAGGGGTACTGAAGCTTTCTTT
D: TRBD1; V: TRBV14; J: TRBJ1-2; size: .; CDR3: CASSPQTGGTFGYTF; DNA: TGTGCCAGCAGCCCGCAGACAGGGGGCACTTTTGGCTACACCTTC
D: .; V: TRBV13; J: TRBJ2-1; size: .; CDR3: CASSQLRAAAVSSYNEQFF; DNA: TGTGCCAGCAGCCAGCTACGAGCGGCGGCCGTAAGCTCCTACAATGAGCAGTTCTTC
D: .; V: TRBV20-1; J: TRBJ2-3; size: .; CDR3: CSALVTDTQYF; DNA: TGCAGTGCCTTAGTCACAGATACGCAGTATTTT
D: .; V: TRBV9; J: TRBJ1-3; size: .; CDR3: CASQTKAGNTIYF; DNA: TGTGCCAGCCAAACTAAAGCTGGAAACACCATATATTTT
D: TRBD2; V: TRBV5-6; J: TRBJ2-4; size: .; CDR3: CASTQTGTSALAKNIQYF; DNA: TGTGCCAGCACCCAGACCGGGACTAGCGCGCTAGCCAAAAACATTCAGTACTTC
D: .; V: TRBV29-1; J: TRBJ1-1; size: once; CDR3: CSVAWPNTEAFF; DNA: TGCAGCGTTGCTTGGCCCAACACTGAAGCTTTCTTT
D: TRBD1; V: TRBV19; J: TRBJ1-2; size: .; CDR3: CASSTGQPNYGYTF; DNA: TGTGCCAGTAGTACGGGACAGCCCAACTATGGCTACACCTTC
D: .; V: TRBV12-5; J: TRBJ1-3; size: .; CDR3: CASGKGLNLSGNTIYF; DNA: TGTGCTAGTGGGAAGGGGTTGAATCTCTCTGGAAACACCATATATTTT
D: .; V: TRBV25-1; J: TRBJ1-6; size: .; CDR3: CASSEFVFRANGGSPLHF; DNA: TGTGCCAGCAGTGAATTCGTCTTCAGGGCCAACGGGGGGTCACCCCTCCACTTT
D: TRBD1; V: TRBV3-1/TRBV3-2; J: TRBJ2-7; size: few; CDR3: CASSQAQGNHEQYF; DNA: TGTGCCAGCAGCCAAGCACAGGGGAACCACGAGCAGTACTTC
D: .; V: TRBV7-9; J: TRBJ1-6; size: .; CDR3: CASSLEADAAPLHF; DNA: TGTGCCAGCAGCTTAGAGGCAGATGCGGCACCCCTCCACTTT